In this sample, the clone carrying this T cell receptor (beta chain) turned up many times. Its matching antigen is unknown. Time point denoted: newly diagnosed GD, antithyroid drugs for less than 3 months. PBMC-derived RNA was used for the TCR library. The data belong to a study of regulatory T cells in long-lasting Graves disease. The study, taken as a whole, reports: Reduced TCR diversity was observed in persistent Graves' patients versus newly diagnosed patients. Sample size, which was small, may have reduced accuracy.

The CDR3 is made up of 17 amino acids. Per the germline V gene, CDR1 is SGHAT and CDR2 is FQNNGV. With V trimmed by 1 base and J by 0 bases, 6 bases remained unmatched. Sequencing libraries for TCR beta were prepared with iRepertoire HTBI primers and Arm-PCR of CDR3 regions. As processed by the authors: Identified segments across samples numbered about 60 TRBV and around 13 TRBJ. TCRdb processed the multiplex PCR reads anew with MiXCR; each CDR3 protein has one entry. The V and J calls were determined by TCRdb, not by the authors. The sample yields 400,000 to 500,000 distinct CDR3 sequences, about 15% seen once. The sample was also linked to a second study, of T cells in Graves' hyperthyroidism and ophthalmopathy. This second study notes: HTBI primers were employed in a first-round RT-PCR of the TCR CDR3.

This specimen was peripheral blood mononuclear cells (PBMCs), taken at new diagnosis, from a patient treated with antithyroid drugs. The receptor's source is a woman aged 45-65 years with Graves disease. V usage is TRBV11-2 and J usage is TRBJ2-5; 9 bases align to TRBD2. The CDR3 reads CASSLVGLAPYQETQYF. CDR3 bases: TGTGCCAGCAGCTTAGTGGGACTAGCCCCGTACCAAGAGACCCAGTACTTC.